This note documents a single TCR beta chain sequence. The same CDR3 arises from other DNA sequences in this sample as well. Germline CDR1 SGHTA, CDR2 FQGTGA. This CDR3 spans 13 amino acids. V dropped 2 bases and J dropped 1 base, with 5 bases sitting between them. The protocol was immunoSEQ multiplex PCR, while the TCRdb copy is restricted to in-frame clones and leaves out a portion. Among hundreds of thousands of clones listed, 75% to 90% were seen once. This sample was taken from a study of blood T cell repertoires in COVID-19. This sequence originates from a middle-aged woman who had recovered from COVID-19. The gene calls are TRBV7-3 and TRBJ2-5, with D tentatively TRBD2 (5 bases). Sequenced input: PBMCs or T cells enriched from blood (not recorded which). CDR3 nucleotides: TGTGCCAGCAGCTTAGGGAGCCAAGAGACCCAGTACTTC. Its translation is CASSLGSQETQYF.